Listed below are T cell receptor beta chains from one sample, sequenced in a study of shared clonotypes between healthy human individuals. Libraries were prepared by immunoSEQ multiplex PCR; TCRdb keeps only in-frame clonotypes and omits some of them. The top ten clones hold over 1% of a sample with 1.6 million or so clones, roughly 96% of them seen once. Sequenced sample: naive CD4+ T cells sorted from blood. The receptors originated from a young man in good health. Each CDR3 is given with its conserved first and last residue. D genes are given only for firm matches. Expanded clones are given a class, and other clones once, few, many or no size at all.

CDR3 DNA: TGTGCCAGCAGTTCCATGCCGGGACAGGGGAACTATGGCTACACCTTC
CDR3 protein: CASSSMPGQGNYGYTF
D gene: TRBD1
V gene: TRBV28
J gene: TRBJ1-2
clone size: -

CDR3 DNA: TGTGCCAGCAGCTTAGATCAGCCGGGACTAGGGAGCACGCAGTATTTT
CDR3 protein: CASSLDQPGLGSTQYF
D gene: TRBD2
V gene: TRBV11-2
J gene: TRBJ2-3
clone size: -

CDR3 DNA: TGTGCCAGTAGTTTTCGATTCGAGCAGTACTTC
CDR3 protein: CASSFRFEQYF
D gene: -
V gene: TRBV19
J gene: TRBJ2-7
clone size: -

CDR3 DNA: TGCGCCAGCAGCAGAGCTAGCCCCTTCGAATACAATGAGCAGTTCTTC
CDR3 protein: CASSRASPFEYNEQFF
D gene: -
V gene: TRBV5-1
J gene: TRBJ2-1
clone size: -

CDR3 DNA: TGTGCCAGCAGCCCACGCATCCTAGGAGGCGAGCAGTACTTC
CDR3 protein: CASSPRILGGEQYF
D gene: -
V gene: TRBV14
J gene: TRBJ2-7
clone size: once

CDR3 DNA: TGTGCCAGCAGTTTGGAGACTAGCGGGGCCTACGAGCAGTACTTC
CDR3 protein: CASSLETSGAYEQYF
D gene: TRBD2
V gene: TRBV27
J gene: TRBJ2-7
clone size: -

CDR3 DNA: TGTGCCAGCAGCTTAGTCGCAGATACGCAGTATTTT
CDR3 protein: CASSLVADTQYF
D gene: -
V gene: TRBV7-2
J gene: TRBJ2-3
clone size: -

CDR3 DNA: TGTGCCAGCAGTGAATATACAGGGGGAGGCATGAACACTGAAGCTTTCTTT
CDR3 protein: CASSEYTGGGMNTEAFF
D gene: TRBD1
V gene: TRBV25-1
J gene: TRBJ1-1
clone size: -

CDR3 DNA: TGTGCCAGTTTTCTGAACACTGAAGCTTTCTTT
CDR3 protein: CASFLNTEAFF
D gene: -
V gene: TRBV2
J gene: TRBJ1-1
clone size: -

CDR3 DNA: TGCAGCGTTTTGCATCGTCCAGGCGTTACCTACGAGCAGTACTTC
CDR3 protein: CSVLHRPGVTYEQYF
D gene: -
V gene: TRBV29-1
J gene: TRBJ2-7
clone size: -

CDR3 DNA: TGTGCCAGCAGCGTAGCTATATGGGGTAGCCCATATGGCTACACCTTC
CDR3 protein: CASSVAIWGSPYGYTF
D gene: -
V gene: TRBV9
J gene: TRBJ1-2
clone size: -

CDR3 DNA: TGTGCCAGCAGTGACCCCGGGAGGAATGAGCAGTTCTTC
CDR3 protein: CASSDPGRNEQFF
D gene: TRBD2
V gene: TRBV6-1
J gene: TRBJ2-1
clone size: -

CDR3 DNA: TGTGCCAGCAGTGACCCTAGCGGGAGTTCCTACAATGAGCAGTTCTTC
CDR3 protein: CASSDPSGSSYNEQFF
D gene: TRBD2
V gene: TRBV25-1
J gene: TRBJ2-1
clone size: -

CDR3 DNA: TGTGCCAGCAGTTTTAACGCTGGGGATCAGCCCCAGCATTTT
CDR3 protein: CASSFNAGDQPQHF
D gene: -
V gene: TRBV7-6
J gene: TRBJ1-5
clone size: once

CDR3 DNA: TGTGCCAGCAGCGTTGGGCACTTCGAGACGCAGTATTTT
CDR3 protein: CASSVGHFETQYF
D gene: -
V gene: TRBV11-2
J gene: TRBJ2-3
clone size: -

CDR3 DNA: TGTGCCACCAGCAGAGATCGTCGGCAGGGGGTCTACGAGCAGTACTTC
CDR3 protein: CATSRDRRQGVYEQYF
D gene: TRBD1
V gene: TRBV15
J gene: TRBJ2-7
clone size: -

CDR3 DNA: TGTGCCAGCAGGACAAAAACAGGGGGCGCCGGCTATGGCTACACCTTC
CDR3 protein: CASRTKTGGAGYGYTF
D gene: TRBD1
V gene: TRBV11-2
J gene: TRBJ1-2
clone size: -

CDR3 DNA: TGTGCCAGCAGCGTACTAGCGGGAGAAGGTTTAGATACGCAGTATTTT
CDR3 protein: CASSVLAGEGLDTQYF
D gene: TRBD2
V gene: TRBV9
J gene: TRBJ2-3
clone size: -

CDR3 DNA: TGTGCCAGCAGCCAACCGGGACTAGCGGAAAATGAGCAGTTCTTC
CDR3 protein: CASSQPGLAENEQFF
D gene: TRBD2
V gene: TRBV9
J gene: TRBJ2-1
clone size: -

CDR3 DNA: TGTGCCAGCAGTTTCGGGACAGTAAATGGCTACACCTTC
CDR3 protein: CASSFGTVNGYTF
D gene: TRBD1
V gene: TRBV28
J gene: TRBJ1-2
clone size: -

CDR3 DNA: TGTGCCAGCAGGGACATTACCTACGAGCAGTACTTC
CDR3 protein: CASRDITYEQYF
D gene: -
V gene: TRBV28
J gene: TRBJ2-7
clone size: -

CDR3 DNA: TGTGCCAGCAGCGACAGGGGCGGCTACACCTTC
CDR3 protein: CASSDRGGYTF
D gene: TRBD1
V gene: TRBV6-5
J gene: TRBJ1-2
clone size: -

CDR3 DNA: TGTGCCAGCATCAAGGGGGGAGGGAAGGCTGAGACCCAGTACTTC
CDR3 protein: CASIKGGGKAETQYF
D gene: -
V gene: TRBV5-6
J gene: TRBJ2-5
clone size: -

CDR3 DNA: TGCGCCAGCAGCTTGGCGGGGGTTGGACCAGGCCAGTTCTTC
CDR3 protein: CASSLAGVGPGQFF
D gene: -
V gene: TRBV5-1
J gene: TRBJ2-1
clone size: -

CDR3 DNA: TGTGCCAGCAGACGTGGACTAGCGGGAGCCTACGAGCAGTACTTC
CDR3 protein: CASRRGLAGAYEQYF
D gene: TRBD2
V gene: TRBV6-5
J gene: TRBJ2-7
clone size: once

CDR3 DNA: TGTGCCAGCAGCTTAGTTGGGACGGTGAGAGAAGAGACCCAGTACTTC
CDR3 protein: CASSLVGTVREETQYF
D gene: -
V gene: TRBV7-9
J gene: TRBJ2-5
clone size: -

CDR3 DNA: TGCAGCGTTGAAGACAGGTTCTACAATGAGCAGTTCTTC
CDR3 protein: CSVEDRFYNEQFF
D gene: -
V gene: TRBV29-1
J gene: TRBJ2-1
clone size: -

CDR3 DNA: TGTGCCAGCAGCCCGGGACGGCACTACGAGCAGTACTTC
CDR3 protein: CASSPGRHYEQYF
D gene: -
V gene: TRBV5-4
J gene: TRBJ2-7
clone size: -